Below are 22 T cell receptor beta chains sequenced from a single sample in a study of cytomegalovirus exposure and HLA in healthy donors. The primer mix had 60 Vbeta and 13 Jbeta primers. Assay: immunoSEQ multiplex PCR; the TCRdb copy retains only in-frame clones and omits some. This sample has under 200,000 clones, with roughly four fifths found just once. Source material: PBMCs. Receptors were obtained from a woman between 18 and 29 years old in good health and CMV-seronegative.

The genes are TRBV30 and TRBJ1-5; TRBD1 matches at 8 bases. Germline V gene data show CDR1 as GTSNPN and CDR2 as SVGIG (reference sequence). The CDR3 is 15 amino acids. After removal of 2 bases from V and 4 bases from J, the junction contained 7 bases not matched to a gene. The CDR3 protein is CAWSYRTGGNQPQHF. In DNA, the CDR3 is TGTGCCTGGAGTTACCGTACAGGGGGGAATCAGCCCCAGCATTTT.

This chain joins TRBV28 and TRBJ1-6; 7 bases line up with TRBD1. The V and J ends lost 5 bases and 10 bases, in that order; junction bases with no gene match: 11. The CDR3 loop spans 15 amino acids. CDR1 and CDR2 (germline): MDHEN, SYDVKM. The DNA for the CDR3 is TGTGCCAGCAGTGTGGACAGGTCTTTCAGATCACCCCTCCACTTT. It yields the protein CASSVDRSFRSPLHF. Full variable domain (missing parts from reference TRBV28 and TRBJ1-6): DVKVTQSSRYLVKRTGEKVFLECVQDMDHENMFWYRQDPGLGLRLIYFSYDVKMKEKGDIPEGYSVSREKKERFSLILESASTNQTSMYLCASSVDRSFRSPLHFGNGTRLTVT.

The chain links TRBV19 to TRBJ2-3, with 8 bases that match TRBD1. CDR3 length equals 16 residues. With V trimmed by 2 bases and J by 4 bases, 8 bases remained unmatched. Germline V gives CDR1 LNHDA, CDR2 SQIVND (reference sequence). CDR3 sequence: CASSISTGGLADTQYF. DNA of the CDR3: TGTGCCAGTAGTATATCCACAGGGGGATTAGCAGATACGCAGTATTTT.

The chain is built from TRBV6-1 and TRBJ2-6, with D perhaps matching TRBD2 (6 bases). Trimming cost V 3 bases and J 3 bases, with 12 bases left between them. Germline values: CDR1 MNHNS, CDR2 SASEGT. The CDR3 has 16 residues. CDR3 residues: CASSEEGGGGANVLTF. The CDR3 DNA sequence: TGTGCCAGCAGTGAGGAGGGCGGCGGTGGGGCCAACGTCCTGACTTTC.

The CDR3 region is CASRKSGTGDNKPQHF. The CDR3 DNA follows: TGTGCCAGTAGAAAATCCGGGACAGGGGATAATAAGCCCCAGCATTTT. The chain has TRBV19 and TRBJ1-5; 10 bases map to TRBD1. The CDR3 contains 16 residues. Germline lookup yields CDR1 LNHDA and CDR2 SQIVND (reference sequence). Trimming removed 6 bases from V and 8 bases from J; junction bases left unmatched: 13. The full variable domain, in which reference TRBV19 and TRBJ1-5 provide the parts outside the CDR3, is DGGITQSPKYLFRKEGQNVTLSCEQNLNHDAMYWYRQDPGQGLRLIYYSQIVNDFQKGDIAEGYSVSREKKESFPLTVTSAQKNPTAFYLCASRKSGTGDNKPQHFGDGTRLSIL.

This clone was observed a handful of times. The V gene is TRBV5-4, the J gene TRBJ1-1, with a tentative D call TRBD1 (5 bases). CDR3 size: 13 residues. The V and J ends lost 4 bases and 5 bases respectively, with 12 bases between them. CDR1 and CDR2 (germline): SGHNT, YYREEE (reference sequence). The CDR3 loop is CASSARAETEAFF. CDR3 coding DNA: TGTGCCAGCAGCGCCAGGGCGGAAACTGAAGCTTTCTTT.

In nucleotides, the CDR3 is TGCGCCAGCAGCCCTGCAGGACAGGGGGCGGAGACCCAGTACTTC. Residues: CASSPAGQGAETQYF. This chain joins TRBV4-1 and TRBJ2-5; 11 nucleotides line up with TRBD1. The germline gives CDR1 MGHRA, CDR2 YSYEKL. The CDR3 totals 15 residues. V lost 4 bases, J lost 5 bases, and 6 bases stayed unmatched.

This clone was seen only once. The CDR3, as DNA: TGTGCCTGGAGTCCAGGGACAGGTACCAACAATGAGCAGTTCTTC. Translation gives CAWSPGTGTNNEQFF. V and J are TRBV30 and TRBJ2-1; the match to TRBD1 covers 8 bases. The CDR3 spans 15 residues. The J segment lost 5 bases and the V segment lost 2 bases, leaving 8 bases of the junction unmatched. Germline V lookup: CDR1 GTSNPN, CDR2 SVGIG (reference sequence).

The rearrangement uses TRBV4-1 and TRBJ2-1; D may be TRBD2 (6 bases). Per the germline V gene, CDR1 is MGHRA and CDR2 is YSYEKL. Between the trimmed V and J ends, which lost 4 bases and 5 bases, there was a span of 12 bases. This CDR3 spans 14 amino acids. CDR3 loop: CASSPRESHNEQFF. The CDR3 DNA reads TGCGCCAGCAGCCCTCGGGAGTCCCACAATGAGCAGTTCTTC.

As for this clone: Distinct nucleotide sequences in the sample also encode this CDR3. V usage is TRBV6-6 and J usage is TRBJ1-1; TRBD1 might be the D (5 bases). The CDR3 contains 13 residues. Trimming pared 3 bases from V and 4 bases from J, leaving 9 bases between. Germline-derived CDR1 and CDR2 are MNHNY and SVGAGI (reference sequence). The CDR3 DNA follows: TGTGCCAGCAGTTATGGGGGAGGCACTGAAGCTTTCTTT. It is translated as CASSYGGGTEAFF.

The chain combines TRBV11-3 with TRBJ2-1; TRBD2 matches at 11 bases. The CDR3 has 16 residues. The J segment lost 2 bases and the V segment lost 3 bases, leaving 3 bases of the junction unmatched. Germline V gene lookup returns CDR1 SGHNT and CDR2 YENEEA. CDR3 nucleotide sequence: TGTGCCAGCAGCTTGTCTAGCGGGAGGCCCTACAATGAGCAGTTCTTC. Translation: CASSLSSGRPYNEQFF.

This clone was seen a handful of times. V gene TRBV6-1 combines with J gene TRBJ1-2; D is possibly TRBD1 (6 bases). The CDR3 sequence is 13 residues long. V gave up 1 base and J gave up 7 bases, with 10 bases separating them. CDR1 and CDR2 from the germline V gene are MNHNS and SASEGT. CDR3 bases: TGTGCCAGCAGTGAAGACAGGGTTGGTGGCTACACCTTC. It is translated as CASSEDRVGGYTF.

This clone was counted a few times. The genes are TRBV19 and TRBJ1-5; no clear D gene. This CDR3 has 15 residues. Trimming stripped 7 bases from V and 6 bases from J, with 19 bases between. Per the germline V gene, CDR1 is LNHDA and CDR2 is SQIVND (reference sequence). CDR3 residues: CASTVGRAGGQPQHF. The CDR3 DNA sequence: TGTGCCAGTACAGTAGGGCGGGCTGGAGGTCAGCCCCAGCATTTT.

The chain is built from TRBV4-1 and TRBJ2-3; 9 bases agree with TRBD1. Germline lookup yields CDR1 MGHRA and CDR2 YSYEKL. The junction had 12 bases not matched to a gene; V was cut back by 0 bases and J by 5 bases. This CDR3 has 18 residues. The CDR3 spells CASSQDMHGDREGDTQYF. Here the CDR3 DNA reads TGCGCCAGCAGCCAAGATATGCACGGGGACAGGGAGGGAGATACGCAGTATTTT.

The chain couples TRBV4-3 to TRBJ2-3; 11 positions agree with TRBD1. With 2 bases clipped from V and 2 bases from J, the junction kept 9 bases outside the gene matches. This CDR3 has 18 amino acids. Germline CDR1 is LGHNA and CDR2 is YSLEER. The CDR3 DNA is TGCGCCAGCAGCCAATACCGGGACAGGGGGGGAATCACAGATACGCAGTATTTT. This gives the protein CASSQYRDRGGITDTQYF.

CDR3 in DNA: TGCGCCAGCAGCTTTCTAGCGGGAACGACAGATACGCAGTATTTT. Amino acids: CASSFLAGTTDTQYF. The V call is TRBV5-1, the J call TRBJ2-3, with TRBD2 matching over 9 bases. Per germline, CDR1 SGHRS and CDR2 YFSETQ. J was trimmed by 3 bases and V by 2 bases; bases with no gene match: 4. This CDR3 has 15 amino acids. The whole variable domain, remainder taken from reference TRBV5-1 and TRBJ2-3, is KAGVTQTPRYLIKTRGQQVTLSCSPISGHRSVSWYQQTPGQGLQFLFEYFSETQRNKGNFPGRFSGRQFSNSRSEMNVSTLELGDSALYLCASSFLAGTTDTQYFGPGTRLTVL.

The chain combines TRBV4-3 with TRBJ1-1; 7 nucleotides align to TRBD1. The length of the CDR3 is 17 residues. V shed 1 base, J shed 5 bases, and the junction held 13 bases outside the gene matches. CDR1 and CDR2 (germline): LGHNA, YSLEER. The CDR3 DNA reads TGCGCCAGCAGCCAAGCCCGGGACAGAGAAATCGTGACTGAAGCTTTCTTT. Translation: CASSQARDREIVTEAFF.

The chain is built from TRBV7-9 and TRBJ1-2; 7 nucleotides match TRBD1. J lost 0 bases, V lost 1 base, and 5 bases had no gene match. Germline lookup yields CDR1 SEHNR and CDR2 FQNEAQ (reference sequence). The CDR3 extends over 16 amino acids. The CDR3 DNA is TGTGCCAGCAGCTTAGACACAGGGGCTGCTAACTATGGCTACACCTTC. Protein product: CASSLDTGAANYGYTF.

The genes are TRBV10-2 and TRBJ2-2; D is perhaps TRBD1 (6 bases). V lost 6 bases, J lost 6 bases, and 8 bases lay in between. The germline V gene encodes CDR1 WSHSY and CDR2 SAAADI. The CDR3 consists of 12 residues. In nucleotides, the CDR3 is TGCGCCAGCAGGTGGGGGCCCGGGGAGCTGTTTTTT. This gives the protein CASRWGPGELFF.

The chain recombines TRBV4-3 with TRBJ2-1, with D perhaps matching TRBD2 (6 bases). There are 18 residues in the CDR3. Germline V CDR1 and CDR2: LGHNA, YSLEER. Trimming cost V 0 bases and J 7 bases, with 22 bases left between them. The DNA for the CDR3 is TGCGCCAGCAGCCAAGAGCCAGCCGGGAGAGCATCAGGGAATGAGCAGTTCTTC. This gives the protein CASSQEPAGRASGNEQFF.

This clone came up a few times. The chain links TRBV28 to TRBJ2-7, with 16 positions matching TRBD2. This CDR3 contains 17 residues. Per germline, CDR1 MDHEN and CDR2 SYDVKM. V trimming: 5 bases; J trimming: 3 bases; junction bases outside the gene matches: 7. The CDR3 sequence is CASSGGTSGRASYEQYF. CDR3 sequence (DNA): TGTGCCAGCAGTGGGGGGACTAGCGGGAGGGCCAGCTACGAGCAGTACTTC.

The gene calls are TRBV27 and TRBJ2-3; 8 nucleotides line up with TRBD2. Per the germline V gene, CDR1 is MNHEY and CDR2 is SMNVEV (reference sequence). The J segment lost 2 bases and the V segment lost 7 bases, leaving 17 bases of the junction unmatched. The CDR3 spans 18 residues. CDR3 bases: TGTGCCAGCATTCCCCGGGGGGGGGCGGGGACCTTCACAGATACGCAGTATTTT. It encodes CASIPRGGAGTFTDTQYF.